The 30 T cell receptor beta chains presented below share a single source sample, sequenced in a study of cytomegalovirus exposure and HLA in healthy donors. Vbeta (60) and Jbeta (13) primers were used in the PCR. Clones were read by immunoSEQ multiplex PCR, and TCRdb kept only the in-frame ones, dropping some. The repertoire holds about 150,000 clones, with around 84% as singletons. The sequenced sample was PBMCs. These TCRs come from a woman between 18 and 29 years old in good health and CMV-seronegative.

This rearrangement joins TRBV6-1 to TRBJ2-3; 12 bases match TRBD2. Germline V lookup: CDR1 MNHNS, CDR2 SASEGT. The CDR3 spans 14 residues. Losses at the gene ends were 6 bases for V and 6 bases for J; bases not matched to a gene: 4. This CDR3 reads CASSLAGGLDTQYF. CDR3 in DNA: TGTGCCAGCAGCCTAGCGGGGGGGCTGGATACGCAGTATTTT.

This clone was seen just once. The chain couples TRBV18 to TRBJ1-4; a possible D gene is TRBD1 (5 bases). The CDR3 spans 14 residues. Between the trimmed V and J ends, which lost 1 base and 6 bases, there was a span of 9 bases. Germline assignment: CDR1 KGHSH and CDR2 LQKENI. The CDR3 region is CASSPQSGYEKLFF. The CDR3 region has the DNA TGTGCCAGCTCACCACAGTCAGGGTATGAAAAACTGTTTTTT.

This clone showed up just a few times. The V and J genes are TRBV27 and TRBJ1-1; unclear D gene. V was cut by 8 bases and J by 1 base, with 8 bases left in between. CDR3 size: 12 residues. The V gene's germline CDR1 is MNHEY and CDR2 SMNVEV (reference sequence). The CDR3 protein is CASRRGNTEAFF. The CDR3 DNA follows: TGTGCCAGCCGAAGAGGGAACACTGAAGCTTTCTTT.

In its sample, this clone was seen once. This chain links TRBV19 with TRBJ1-3; weak D call: TRBD1 (6 bases). This CDR3 is built from 14 residues. Germline assignment: CDR1 LNHDA and CDR2 SQIVND (reference sequence). V was pared by 3 bases and J by 4 bases, with 10 bases between. Written as DNA, the CDR3 is TGTGCCAGTAGTATCGCAGGGGACGGAAACACCATATATTTT. This sequence encodes CASSIAGDGNTIYF.

The chain's CDR3 is CATTQRVNEKLFF. CDR3 bases: TGTGCCACCACTCAGCGAGTTAATGAAAAACTGTTTTTT. The V call is TRBV7-9, the J call TRBJ1-4; D unresolved. This CDR3 region has 13 residues. Trimming stripped 10 bases from V and 4 bases from J, with 13 bases between. Germline lookup yields CDR1 SEHNR and CDR2 FQNEAQ (reference sequence).

J is TRBJ2-1 and V is TRBV15; D call uncertain. CDR1 and CDR2 (germline): LNHNV, YYDKDF (reference sequence). CDR3 length: 13 residues. Trimming took 0 bases from V and 10 from J, leaving 10 bases between them. CDR3 DNA: TGTGCCACCAGCAGAGATCGAGTATACGAGCAGTTCTTC. It specifies CATSRDRVYEQFF.

The chain links TRBV11-3 to TRBJ2-2; the D gene is possibly TRBD1 (6 bases). V was shortened by 7 bases and J by 7 bases, with 13 bases between the two germline ends. CDR1 is SGHNT, CDR2 YENEEA, per germline. CDR3 length: 13 amino acids. The CDR3 DNA reads as TGTGCCAGCAAGCAGGGGCAGGTCGGGGAGCTGTTTTTT. Amino acid sequence: CASKQGQVGELFF.

This chain joins TRBV7-2 and TRBJ2-5; D is unresolved. Trimming left V 2 bases short and J 5 bases short, with 18 bases between. The CDR3 loop spans 16 amino acids. The germline gives CDR1 SGHTA, CDR2 FQGNSA. The CDR3 DNA reads as TGTGCCAGCAGCTTATCCAGGCCCGAACTTGGCGAGACCCAGTACTTC. Protein sequence: CASSLSRPELGETQYF.

This clone showed up just a few times. The chain carries TRBV6-5 and TRBJ1-2; no definite D call. Germline V gives CDR1 MNHEY, CDR2 SVGAGI. The CDR3 sequence is 14 residues long. Trimming stripped 10 bases from V and 4 bases from J, with 19 bases between. CDR3: CATSARGEFYGYTF. The CDR3 DNA follows: TGTGCCACCTCGGCCCGGGGTGAATTCTATGGCTACACCTTC.

This clone has a handful of counts. This rearrangement joins TRBV28 to TRBJ2-7; D unclear. Trimming removed 5 bases at V and 3 bases at J, with 8 bases between. From germline, CDR1 is MDHEN and CDR2 SYDVKM. The CDR3 has 12 residues. The DNA for the CDR3 is TGTGCCAGCAGTCGCCAGGACTACGAGCAGTACTTC. Translation gives CASSRQDYEQYF.

This chain uses TRBV11-3 with TRBJ1-2, with 7 bases matching TRBD1. CDR3 size: 13 residues. V was pared by 4 bases and J by 7 bases, with 6 bases of the junction left unmatched. CDR1 and CDR2 from the germline V gene are SGHNT and YENEEA. The DNA of the CDR3 is TGTGCCAGCAGCTCGACAGGGTCGTCTGGCTACACCTTC. Translating gives CASSSTGSSGYTF.

This chain joins TRBV28 and TRBJ2-7, with 9 bases identical to TRBD1. This CDR3 has 15 amino acids. After removal of 5 bases from V and 2 bases from J, the junction contained 7 bases not matched to a gene. Germline V gene lookup returns CDR1 MDHEN and CDR2 SYDVKM. The CDR3 spells CASSPGTGRTYEQYF. The DNA for the CDR3 is TGTGCCAGCAGTCCCGGGACAGGGCGGACCTACGAGCAGTACTTC.

The chain recombines TRBV6-1 with TRBJ2-7; 9 bases map to TRBD1. CDR3 length: 14 residues. CDR1 and CDR2 (germline): MNHNS, SASEGT. J lost 5 bases, V lost 7 bases, and 9 bases had no gene match. The DNA of the CDR3 is TGTGCCAGCATTTCCTGGGACAGGGCCCACGAGCAGTACTTC. Amino acids: CASISWDRAHEQYF.

The chain joins TRBV28 to TRBJ1-1; TRBD1 aligns across 11 bases. CDR3 length equals 14 residues. The germline gives CDR1 MDHEN, CDR2 SYDVKM. The V and J ends lost 7 bases and 3 bases, in that order; junction bases with no gene match: 4. CDR3 sequence reads: CASKPGQGDTEAFF. The CDR3 DNA follows: TGTGCCAGCAAGCCGGGACAGGGGGACACTGAAGCTTTCTTT.

This chain joins TRBV27 and TRBJ2-3, with 8 nucleotides matching TRBD1. This CDR3 comprises 16 residues. The V gene's germline CDR1 is MNHEY and CDR2 SMNVEV (reference sequence). The junction had 8 bases not matched to a gene; V was cut back by 5 bases and J by 1 base. The CDR3 sequence is CASSPTKGQGTDTQYF. Written as DNA, the CDR3 is TGTGCCAGCAGTCCAACTAAGGGACAGGGCACAGATACGCAGTATTTT.

CDR3 amino acids: CASSSGIIQPQHF. The CDR3, as DNA: TGTGCCAGCAGTTCGGGGATAATACAGCCCCAGCATTTT. This chain uses TRBV28 with TRBJ1-5; D not certain. The V gene lost 4 bases and the J gene lost 7 bases, with 11 bases spanning the gap. The CDR3 length is 13 residues. From germline, CDR1 is MDHEN and CDR2 SYDVKM. The whole variable domain, remainder taken from reference TRBV28 and TRBJ1-5, is DVKVTQSSRYLVKRTGEKVFLECVQDMDHENMFWYRQDPGLGLRLIYFSYDVKMKEKGDIPEGYSVSREKKERFSLILESASTNQTSMYLCASSSGIIQPQHFGDGTRLSIL.

The CDR3 coding sequence is TGTGCCAGCAGCTTGTTGATTCAGGGTGGTGGAGATACGCAGTATTTT. The encoded protein is CASSLLIQGGGDTQYF. This chain uses TRBV7-6 with TRBJ2-3; a possible D gene is TRBD1 (5 bases). The CDR3 loop spans 16 amino acids. Deletions cut 3 bases from V and 5 bases from J, with 18 bases between. Germline CDR1 SGHVS, CDR2 FNYEAQ.

This clone was recorded only once. The chain carries TRBV28 and TRBJ1-3, with D unclear. The CDR3 extends over 15 amino acids. The germline V and J ends were trimmed by 6 bases and 2 bases, with 14 bases remaining between them. Germline CDR1 reads MDHEN; CDR2 reads SYDVKM. The CDR3 is CASSSPGLTGNTIYF. In DNA form, the CDR3 reads TGTGCCAGCAGCAGCCCGGGTCTCACTGGAAACACCATATATTTT.

The rearrangement joins TRBV27 to TRBJ1-1, with a weak D call TRBD1 (5 bases). Germline-derived CDR1 and CDR2 are MNHEY and SMNVEV (reference sequence). The CDR3 covers 16 residues. Trimming stripped 3 bases from V and 4 bases from J, with 18 bases between. The CDR3 sequence: CASSLRGAGRGTEAFF. In DNA, the CDR3 is TGTGCCAGCAGTTTGAGGGGTGCAGGGAGGGGCACTGAAGCTTTCTTT.

This clone was detected only once. This sequence joins TRBV7-9 and TRBJ1-1; D is ambiguous. The V end lost 6 bases, the J end lost 2 bases, and 10 bases lay between the germline ends. CDR3 length equals 13 residues. Germline V gene sequence: CDR1 SEHNR, CDR2 FQNEAQ (reference sequence). CDR3 nucleotides: TGTGCCAGCAGGGTAGAGGGTAACACTGAAGCTTTCTTT. Translated: CASRVEGNTEAFF. Using reference TRBV7-9 and TRBJ1-1 for the parts outside the CDR3, the full variable domain is DTGVSQNPRHKITKRGQNVTFRCDPISEHNRLYWYRQTLGQGPEFLTYFQNEAQLEKSRLLSDRFSAERPKGSFSTLEIQRTEQGDSAMYLCASRVEGNTEAFFGQGTRLTVV.

V usage is TRBV7-2 and J usage is TRBJ2-1; TRBD1 matches at 9 bases. The CDR3 is 16 amino acids. CDR1 is SGHTA and CDR2 is FQGNSA in the germline V gene. The junction had 8 bases not matched to a gene; V was cut back by 5 bases and J by 3 bases. In DNA form, the CDR3 reads TGTGCCAGCAGCCACAACAGGGGGCGCCTCTACAATGAGCAGTTCTTC. It yields the protein CASSHNRGRLYNEQFF.

The chain recombines TRBV14 with TRBJ2-2; the match to TRBD2 covers 9 bases. V was clipped by 11 bases and J by 0 bases; unmatched bases: 10. The CDR3 runs to 16 residues. Germline V gives CDR1 SGHDN, CDR2 FVKESK. In DNA form, the CDR3 reads TGTGCCTCCCGGATAGCGGGGGCCTCGAACACCGGGGAGCTGTTTTTT. The encoded protein is CASRIAGASNTGELFF.

The chain uses TRBV9 and TRBJ2-2, with a weak D call TRBD2 (5 bases). Trimming left V 5 bases short and J 2 bases short, with 16 bases between. The CDR3 length is 16 residues. Germline loops: CDR1 SGDLS, CDR2 YYNGEE. The DNA for the CDR3 is TGTGCCAGCAGTGGCCTACCGGGGAGAAACACCGGGGAGCTGTTTTTT. This gives the protein CASSGLPGRNTGELFF.

The rearrangement uses TRBV2 and TRBJ2-2; D gene ambiguous. The V gene lost 6 bases and the J gene lost 4 bases, with 12 bases spanning the gap. The CDR3 has 14 residues. The germline CDR1 and CDR2 sequences are SNHLY and FYNNEI. The CDR3 here is CASRAGTGTGELFF. DNA of the CDR3: TGTGCCAGCAGGGCAGGTACTGGCACCGGGGAGCTGTTTTTT.

The CDR3 DNA reads TGTGCCAGCAGCATAATGACAGGGGAAGGATCACCCCTCCACTTT. Encoded protein: CASSIMTGEGSPLHF. The chain employs TRBV7-9 and TRBJ1-6; the match to TRBD1 covers 8 bases. CDR1 is SEHNR and CDR2 is FQNEAQ in the germline V gene (reference sequence). With V trimmed by 5 bases and J by 10 bases, 10 bases remained unmatched. CDR3 length: 15 amino acids.

V and J are TRBV7-8 and TRBJ1-1, with 8 bases fitting TRBD1. Germline CDR1 and CDR2: SGHVS and FQNEAQ. The V and J ends lost 7 bases and 0 bases, in that order; junction bases with no gene match: 7. The CDR3 is 15 residues long. The CDR3 region is CASTTQGAMNTEAFF. The CDR3 coding sequence is TGTGCCAGCACTACTCAGGGGGCAATGAACACTGAAGCTTTCTTT. Complete variable domain (other parts from reference TRBV7-8 and TRBJ1-1): GAGVSQSPRYKVAKRGQDVALRCDPISGHVSLFWYQQALGQGPEFLTYFQNEAQLDKSGLPSDRFFAERPEGSVSTLKIQRTQQEDSAVYLCASTTQGAMNTEAFFGQGTRLTVV.

The V gene is TRBV5-1, the J gene TRBJ2-7, with a weak D call TRBD1 (6 bases). Trimming shortened V by 0 bases and J by 0 bases, and 13 bases separated the two germline ends. The CDR3 is 16 residues long. Per the germline V gene, CDR1 is SGHRS and CDR2 is YFSETQ. The CDR3 spells CASSLVDRSASYEQYF. The CDR3 region has the DNA TGCGCCAGCAGCTTGGTGGACAGAAGCGCCTCCTACGAGCAGTACTTC.

CDR3 DNA sequence: TGTGCCAGCAGTTACTCCCCGGGGGAAGAGACCCAGTACTTC. Amino acid sequence: CASSYSPGEETQYF. The chain employs TRBV6-5 and TRBJ2-5, with D possibly matching TRBD2 (6 bases). The CDR3 is 14 amino acids. Deletions cut 0 bases from V and 3 bases from J, with 8 bases between. CDR1 MNHEY and CDR2 SVGAGI come from the germline V gene.

The CDR3 protein is CASRTGVNTEAFF. CDR3 DNA: TGTGCCAGCCGGACAGGGGTGAACACTGAAGCTTTCTTT. The V call is TRBV2, the J call TRBJ1-1; 9 bases line up with TRBD1. Germline trimming cut 8 bases from V and 0 bases from J; bases unmatched to any gene: 1. Germline V gene data show CDR1 as SNHLY and CDR2 as FYNNEI. The CDR3 loop spans 13 amino acids.

This clone has only a few counts. This rearrangement joins TRBV28 to TRBJ1-2, with unresolved D. V gave up 8 bases and J gave up 5 bases, with 12 bases separating them. Germline values: CDR1 MDHEN, CDR2 SYDVKM. The length of the CDR3 is 12 residues. The CDR3 loop reads CASGSPRYGYTF. Written as DNA, the CDR3 is TGTGCCAGCGGGTCCCCTAGGTATGGCTACACCTTC.